Listed below are T cell receptor beta chains from one sample, sequenced in a study of blood T cell repertoires in COVID-19. Assay: immunoSEQ multiplex PCR; the TCRdb copy retains only in-frame clones and omits some. The repertoire includes about 120,000 clones, 80% to 90% of them detected once, and more than 2% sits in the top ten. The source material was peripheral blood. These receptor sequences come from a woman aged 45-65 years with acute or convalescent COVID-19. Each CDR3 is given with its conserved first and last residue. The D gene is left open where the match is weak. A row's size may be missing; if present it is once, few, many or a size class.

TGTGCCAGCAGCCCCGGTGCAGGGCATGGCTACACCTTC,CASSPGAGHGYTF,.,TRBJ1-2,.,TRBV12-3/TRBV12-4
TGTGCCAGCAGTTCGGACAGGGATTTTAATGAAAAACTGTTTTTT,CASSSDRDFNEKLFF,.,TRBJ1-4,TRBD1,TRBV27
TGTGCCAGCAGCTGGGCCGGGGGTACTGGAAACACCATATATTTT,CASSWAGGTGNTIYF,.,TRBJ1-3,.,TRBV7-2
TGCGCCAGCAGCGCCGGAGTGGGAGTGGGGGAGACCCAGTACTTC,CASSAGVGVGETQYF,.,TRBJ2-5,.,TRBV5-1
TGTGCCAGCAGCGTAGACGGGAGCTCTGGAAACACCATATATTTT,CASSVDGSSGNTIYF,.,TRBJ1-3,.,TRBV9
TGTGCCAGCTCTCTTCAAAGGGGTGAACAGCCCCAGCATTTT,CASSLQRGEQPQHF,few,TRBJ1-5,.,TRBV18
TGTGCCAGCCAAAGCGGGGGTAACACCGGGGAGCTGTTTTTT,CASQSGGNTGELFF,.,TRBJ2-2,TRBD2,TRBV6-6
TGTGCCAGCAGCGAGACAGGGACGAACACTGAAGCTTTCTTT,CASSETGTNTEAFF,once,TRBJ1-1,TRBD1,TRBV9
TGTGCCAGTAGCCCAATGGGCCCCATGGATACGCAGTATTTT,CASSPMGPMDTQYF,.,TRBJ2-3,.,TRBV19
TGTGCCAGCAGTCCCGGAAGGACAGGGAATGCGAACATTCAGTACTTC,CASSPGRTGNANIQYF,few,TRBJ2-4,TRBD1,TRBV28
TGTGCCACCAGTGAGGGACTAGCGGGGGGGCCAAATGAGCAGTTCTTC,CATSEGLAGGPNEQFF,.,TRBJ2-1,TRBD2,TRBV24-1
TGTGCCAGCAGTGGGGAGAGGAACACTGAAGCTTTCTTT,CASSGERNTEAFF,.,TRBJ1-1,.,TRBV2
TGCGCCAGCAGCTCGCTCGGGGGGCTATACAATGAGCAGTTCTTC,CASSSLGGLYNEQFF,.,TRBJ2-1,.,TRBV5-1
TGTGCCAGCAGCTGCCGGGACAGGGTGTGCGGCTACAATGAGCAGTTCTTC,CASSCRDRVCGYNEQFF,.,TRBJ2-1,TRBD1,TRBV3-1/TRBV3-2
TGTGCCAGCAGTTACTCGGTGGGCCCCGGTGGAAACACCATATATTTT,CASSYSVGPGGNTIYF,.,TRBJ1-3,.,TRBV6-5
TGTGCCAGTAGTCCCAGGACAGGGAATAACTATGGCTACACCTTC,CASSPRTGNNYGYTF,.,TRBJ1-2,TRBD1,TRBV19
TGCGCCAGCAGCCAAGGAGCGGGAAGGTCCTACAATGAGCAGTTCTTC,CASSQGAGRSYNEQFF,.,TRBJ2-1,TRBD2,TRBV4-1
TGTGCCTACCGACAGGGGAGCTCCTATAATTCACCCCTCCACTTT,CAYRQGSSYNSPLHF,.,TRBJ1-6,TRBD1,TRBV30
TGTGCCAGTAGTACCCGGGGAGGGGACCTGCTCGAGGAAAAACTGTTTTTT,CASSTRGGDLLEEKLFF,.,TRBJ1-4,.,TRBV19
TGTGCCAGCAGCTTACGACAGTTAGCTAACTATGGCTACACCTTC,CASSLRQLANYGYTF,.,TRBJ1-2,.,TRBV13
TGTGCCAGCGTGGGACAGGGTGTCGCAGATACGCAGTATTTT,CASVGQGVADTQYF,.,TRBJ2-3,TRBD1,TRBV6-5
TGTGCCATCAGCGAACCGGGACAAGGGGATGAAAAACTGTTTTTT,CAISEPGQGDEKLFF,.,TRBJ1-4,.,TRBV10-3
TGTGCCAGCAGTGATAGACGAGGGAACACTGAAGCTTTCTTT,CASSDRRGNTEAFF,.,TRBJ1-1,.,TRBV6-1
TGCGCCAGCAGCCGGAGGACCTCCATGAACACTGAAGCTTTCTTT,CASSRRTSMNTEAFF,.,TRBJ1-1,.,TRBV5-1
TGTGCCAGCAGCGACTTCGGCACCGGGGAGCTGTTTTTT,CASSDFGTGELFF,.,TRBJ2-2,.,TRBV3-1/TRBV3-2
TGTGCCAGTAATCTAGACAGGGTTGACATTCAGTACTTC,CASNLDRVDIQYF,.,TRBJ2-4,TRBD1,TRBV5-4
TGCGCCAGCAGCCAAGATTTAGTGGGAGCTGAAAAACTGTTTTTT,CASSQDLVGAEKLFF,.,TRBJ1-4,.,TRBV4-3
TGTGCCAGCAGCCTATCGGACTATCGCGAGCAGTACTTC,CASSLSDYREQYF,.,TRBJ2-7,.,TRBV5-5
TGTGCCAGCAGTGGGGCCTATAGCAATCAGCCCCAGCATTTT,CASSGAYSNQPQHF,.,TRBJ1-5,.,TRBV27
TGTGCTAGTGGTCCACAGGGGTTGGATCAGCCCCAGCATTTT,CASGPQGLDQPQHF,few,TRBJ1-5,TRBD1,TRBV12-5
TGTGCCAGTAGTAGACAGACGATAAATGAGCAGTTCTTC,CASSRQTINEQFF,.,TRBJ2-1,.,TRBV19
TGCGCCAGCAGCCCGGGACAGGGGGTATTGAACGAGCAGTACTTC,CASSPGQGVLNEQYF,once,TRBJ2-7,TRBD1,TRBV5-1
TGTGCCAGCAGCGAGGGACTAGCGGGGAGGAATGAGCAGTTCTTC,CASSEGLAGRNEQFF,.,TRBJ2-1,TRBD2,TRBV11-3